Included here is one TCR beta chain sequence, with context. The TCRbeta library incorporated unique molecular identifiers. Via MiXCR, TCRdb re-called the PCR reads, giving one row per CDR3 protein. The sample lists approximately 240,000 distinct CDR3 sequences, roughly 10% seen once, with around 6.2% in the top ten. The CDR3 has 14 amino acids. In germline, CDR1 is SGHVS, CDR2 FQNEAQ. The V gene end was trimmed by 4 bases and the J gene end by 1 base; junction bases not matched to a gene: 2. These data are taken from a study of T-cell reconstitution after alpha-beta-depleted transplantation in children.

J is TRBJ2-7 and V is TRBV7-8; 9 bases are a match to TRBD1. This sample comprised PBMCs from the stem cell graft donor, obtained from the stem cell graft. This receptor was identified in a human donor who donated a stem cell graft to a child with acute lymphoblastic leukemia. The DNA of the CDR3 is TGTGCCAGCAGCTGGGACAGGGTTTCCTACGAGCAGTACTTC. Translation gives CASSWDRVSYEQYF.